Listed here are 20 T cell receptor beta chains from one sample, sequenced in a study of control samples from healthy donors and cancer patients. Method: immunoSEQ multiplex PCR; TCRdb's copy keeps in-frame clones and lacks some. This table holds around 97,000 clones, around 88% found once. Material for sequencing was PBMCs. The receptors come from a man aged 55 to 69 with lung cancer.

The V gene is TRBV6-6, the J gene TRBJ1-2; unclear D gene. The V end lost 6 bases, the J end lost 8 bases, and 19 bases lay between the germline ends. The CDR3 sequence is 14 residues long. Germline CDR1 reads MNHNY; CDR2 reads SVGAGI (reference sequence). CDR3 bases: TGTGCCAGCAGCGGTACCTCTGTTCTGGGCGGCTACACCTTC. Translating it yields CASSGTSVLGGYTF.

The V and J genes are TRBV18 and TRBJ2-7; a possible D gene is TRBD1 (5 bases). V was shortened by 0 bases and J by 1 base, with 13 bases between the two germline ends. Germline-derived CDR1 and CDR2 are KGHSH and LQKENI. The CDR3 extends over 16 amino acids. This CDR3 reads CASSPPQGTKSYEQYF. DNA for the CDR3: TGTGCCAGCTCACCACCCCAGGGTACCAAATCCTACGAGCAGTACTTC.

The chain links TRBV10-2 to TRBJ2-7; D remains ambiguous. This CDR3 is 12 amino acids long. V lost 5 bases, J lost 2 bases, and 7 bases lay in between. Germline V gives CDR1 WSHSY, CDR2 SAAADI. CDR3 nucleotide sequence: TGCGCCAGCAGTCACAGTGCCTACGAGCAGTACTTC. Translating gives CASSHSAYEQYF.

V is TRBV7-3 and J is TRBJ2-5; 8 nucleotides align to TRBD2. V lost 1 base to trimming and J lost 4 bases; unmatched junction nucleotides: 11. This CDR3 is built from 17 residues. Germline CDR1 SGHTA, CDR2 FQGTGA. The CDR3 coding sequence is TGTGCCAGCAGCTTAAATCCACCGGGGACTAGAGGAGAGACCCAGTACTTC. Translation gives CASSLNPPGTRGETQYF.

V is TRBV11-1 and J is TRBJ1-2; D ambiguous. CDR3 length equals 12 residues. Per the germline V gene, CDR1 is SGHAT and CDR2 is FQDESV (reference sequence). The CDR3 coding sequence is TGTGCAACACGGGTGGAAGAATATGGCTACACCTTC. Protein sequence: CATRVEEYGYTF.

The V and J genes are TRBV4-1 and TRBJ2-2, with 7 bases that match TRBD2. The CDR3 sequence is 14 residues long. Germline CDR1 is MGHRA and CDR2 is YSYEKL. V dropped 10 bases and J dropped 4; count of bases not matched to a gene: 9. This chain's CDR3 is CATERGGGTGELFF. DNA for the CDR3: TGCGCCACCGAGCGGGGTGGCGGCACCGGGGAGCTGTTTTTT.

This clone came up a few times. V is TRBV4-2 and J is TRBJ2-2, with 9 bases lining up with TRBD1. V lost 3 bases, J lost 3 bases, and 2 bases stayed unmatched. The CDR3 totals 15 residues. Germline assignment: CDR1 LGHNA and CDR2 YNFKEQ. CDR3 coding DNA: TGTGCCAGCAGCCAGAGGACAGGGGACACCGGGGAGCTGTTTTTT. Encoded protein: CASSQRTGDTGELFF.

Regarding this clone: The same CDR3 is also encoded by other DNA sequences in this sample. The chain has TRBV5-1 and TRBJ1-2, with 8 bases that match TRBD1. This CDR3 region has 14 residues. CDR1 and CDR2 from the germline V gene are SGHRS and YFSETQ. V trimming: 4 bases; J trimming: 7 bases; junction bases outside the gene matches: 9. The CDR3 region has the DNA TGCGCCAGCAGCCCAGGGGGCCAGGGGGGTGGCTACACCTTC. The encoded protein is CASSPGGQGGGYTF.

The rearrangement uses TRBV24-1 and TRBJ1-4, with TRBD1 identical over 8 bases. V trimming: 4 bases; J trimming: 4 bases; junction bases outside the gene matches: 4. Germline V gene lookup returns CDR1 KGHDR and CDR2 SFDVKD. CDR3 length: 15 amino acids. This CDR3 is CATSEGQALNEKLFF. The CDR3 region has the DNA TGTGCCACCAGTGAGGGACAGGCCCTTAATGAAAAACTGTTTTTT.

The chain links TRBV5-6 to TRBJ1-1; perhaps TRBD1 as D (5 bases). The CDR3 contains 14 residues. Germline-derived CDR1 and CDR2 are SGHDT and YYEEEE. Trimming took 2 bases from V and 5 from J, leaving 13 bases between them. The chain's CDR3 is CASSFGGAGTEAFF. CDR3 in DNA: TGTGCCAGCAGCTTTGGAGGGGCAGGTACTGAAGCTTTCTTT.

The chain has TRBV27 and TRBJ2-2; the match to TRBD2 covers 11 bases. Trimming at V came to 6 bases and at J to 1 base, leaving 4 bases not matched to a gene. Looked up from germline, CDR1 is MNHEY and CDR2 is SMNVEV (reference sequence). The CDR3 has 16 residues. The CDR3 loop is CASRPSGGLNTGELFF. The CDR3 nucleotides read TGTGCCAGCAGACCTAGCGGGGGGTTGAACACCGGGGAGCTGTTTTTT.

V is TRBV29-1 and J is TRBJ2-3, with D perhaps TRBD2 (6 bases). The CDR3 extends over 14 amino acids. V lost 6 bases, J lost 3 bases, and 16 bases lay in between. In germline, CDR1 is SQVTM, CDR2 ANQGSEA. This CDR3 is CSVSGVIPTDTQYF. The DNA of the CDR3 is TGCAGCGTATCGGGAGTTATCCCTACAGATACGCAGTATTTT.

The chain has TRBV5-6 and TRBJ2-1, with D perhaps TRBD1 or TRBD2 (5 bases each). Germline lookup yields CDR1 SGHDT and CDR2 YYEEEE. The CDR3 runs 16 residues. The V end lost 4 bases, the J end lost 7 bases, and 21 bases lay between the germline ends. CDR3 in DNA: TGTGCCAGCAGCGTCCCCGGGACGGATCCCCGGAATGAGCAGTTCTTC. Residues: CASSVPGTDPRNEQFF.

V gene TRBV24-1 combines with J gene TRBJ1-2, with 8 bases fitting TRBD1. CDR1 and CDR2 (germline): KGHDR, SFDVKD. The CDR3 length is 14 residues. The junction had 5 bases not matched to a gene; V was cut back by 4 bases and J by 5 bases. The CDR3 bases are TGTGCCACCAGTGACTACGGACAGGGATATGGCTACACCTTC. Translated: CATSDYGQGYGYTF.

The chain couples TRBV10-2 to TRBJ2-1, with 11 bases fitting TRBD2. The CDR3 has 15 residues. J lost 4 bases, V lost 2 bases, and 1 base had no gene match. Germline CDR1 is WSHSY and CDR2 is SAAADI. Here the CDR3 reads CASSETSGGYNEQFF. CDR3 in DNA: TGCGCCAGCAGTGAGACTAGCGGGGGATACAATGAGCAGTTCTTC.

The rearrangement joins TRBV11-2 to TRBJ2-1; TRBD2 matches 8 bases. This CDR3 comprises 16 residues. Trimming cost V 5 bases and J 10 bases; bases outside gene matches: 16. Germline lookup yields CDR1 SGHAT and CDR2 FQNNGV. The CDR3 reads CASSLLTSGGLWEQFF. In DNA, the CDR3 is TGTGCCAGCAGCCTACTGACCAGCGGGGGTCTGTGGGAGCAGTTCTTC.

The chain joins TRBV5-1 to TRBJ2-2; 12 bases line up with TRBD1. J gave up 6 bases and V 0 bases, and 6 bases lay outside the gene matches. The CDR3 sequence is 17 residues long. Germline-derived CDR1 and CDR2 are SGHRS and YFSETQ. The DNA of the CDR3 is TGCGCCAGCAGCTTGGAATCCGGGACAGGGGGCTCCGGGGAGCTGTTTTTT. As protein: CASSLESGTGGSGELFF.

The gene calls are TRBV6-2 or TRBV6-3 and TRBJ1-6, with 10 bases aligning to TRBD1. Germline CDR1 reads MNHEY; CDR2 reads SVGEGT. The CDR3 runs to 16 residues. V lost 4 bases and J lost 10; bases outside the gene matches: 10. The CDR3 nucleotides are TGTGCCAGCAGTTCCACCGGGACAGGGGTATTATCACCCCTCCACTTT. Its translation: CASSSTGTGVLSPLHF.

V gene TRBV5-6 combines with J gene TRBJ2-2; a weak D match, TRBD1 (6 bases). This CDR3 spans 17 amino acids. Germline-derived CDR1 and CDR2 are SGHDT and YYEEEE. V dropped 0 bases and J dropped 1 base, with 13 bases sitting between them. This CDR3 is CASSLEYTGMNTGELFF. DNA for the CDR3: TGTGCCAGCAGCTTGGAGTATACAGGGATGAACACCGGGGAGCTGTTTTTT. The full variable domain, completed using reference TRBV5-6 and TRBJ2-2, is DAGVTQSPTHLIKTRGQQVTLRCSPKSGHDTVSWYQQALGQGPQFIFQYYEEEERQRGNFPDRFSGHQFPNYSSELNVNALLLGDSALYLCASSLEYTGMNTGELFFGEGSRLTVL.

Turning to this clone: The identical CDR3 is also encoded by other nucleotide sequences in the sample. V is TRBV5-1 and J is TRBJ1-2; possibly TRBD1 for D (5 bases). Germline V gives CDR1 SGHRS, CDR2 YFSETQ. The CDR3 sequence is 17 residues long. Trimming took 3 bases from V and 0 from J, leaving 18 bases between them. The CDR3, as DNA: TGCGCCAGCAGCTCGGGTGGCTTTGGGGGGTCTAACTATGGCTACACCTTC. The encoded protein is CASSSGGFGGSNYGYTF. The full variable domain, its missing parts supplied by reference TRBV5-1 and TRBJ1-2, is KAGVTQTPRYLIKTRGQQVTLSCSPISGHRSVSWYQQTPGQGLQFLFEYFSETQRNKGNFPGRFSGRQFSNSRSEMNVSTLELGDSALYLCASSSGGFGGSNYGYTFGSGTRLTVV.